The 23 T cell receptor beta chains in this list originate from one sample, sequenced in a study of beta chain features in type 1 diabetes. General study results and limits: Significant though moderate, a shortening of TCRB CDR3s appeared in all four CD4+ subsets of Type 1 diabetes patients.

These receptors' antigens are unknown. Investigators reverse transcribed all isolated RNA, so they sequenced expressed TCRB transcripts. The method was immunoSEQ multiplex PCR; TCRdb's version includes in-frame clones alone and lacks a portion of them. The sample contains 200,000 to 250,000 clones, approximately 13% of which appear only once. Sequenced input: naive CD4+ T cells from blood. These TCRs come from a man in his thirties or forties with type 1 diabetes.

Notes on this clone: Other DNA sequences in the sample encode the same CDR3. The J gene is TRBJ2-1, the V gene TRBV18; 11 positions match TRBD2. Germline assignment: CDR1 KGHSH and CDR2 LQKENI. The CDR3 runs 14 residues. V lost 3 bases to trimming and J lost 7 bases; unmatched junction nucleotides: 2. DNA for the CDR3: TGTGCCAGCTCACCGGGACTAGCGGATAATGAGCAGTTCTTC. Its protein product is CASSPGLADNEQFF.

The CDR3 protein is CASTSGKGGYTF. The CDR3 region has the DNA TGTGCCAGCACTTCCGGGAAGGGTGGCTACACCTTC. This chain joins TRBV6-5 and TRBJ1-2, with unresolved D. Per the germline V gene, CDR1 is MNHEY and CDR2 is SVGAGI. Trimming cost V 7 bases and J 7 bases, with 13 bases left between them. The CDR3 runs 12 residues.

V usage is TRBV6-6 and J usage is TRBJ2-7; D might be TRBD2 (5 bases). CDR1 is MNHNY, CDR2 SVGAGI, per germline (reference sequence). Trimming left V 5 bases short and J 0 bases short, with 11 bases between. There are 14 residues in the CDR3. This CDR3 is CASSHPGSSYEQYF. The CDR3 DNA sequence: TGTGCCAGCAGTCACCCGGGGAGCTCCTACGAGCAGTACTTC.

This clone was seen a few times. The chain links TRBV7-9 to TRBJ2-3, with TRBD2 matching over 16 bases. CDR1 and CDR2 from the germline V gene are SEHNR and FQNEAQ (reference sequence). The CDR3 is made up of 17 amino acids. J gave up 5 bases and V 3 bases, and 5 bases lay outside the gene matches. The CDR3 DNA reads as TGTGCCAGCAGCTTCGGGACTAGCGGGAGGGCCGGAGATACGCAGTATTTT. Translating it yields CASSFGTSGRAGDTQYF.

The chain combines TRBV4-1 with TRBJ2-1, with 12 positions matching TRBD2. This CDR3 is 17 amino acids long. From germline, CDR1 is MGHRA and CDR2 YSYEKL. Germline trimming cut 0 bases from V and 5 bases from J; bases unmatched to any gene: 5. The CDR3 coding sequence is TGCGCCAGCAGCCAAGAATGGGCTAGCGGGAGGGACAATGAGCAGTTCTTC. It is translated as CASSQEWASGRDNEQFF.

J is TRBJ1-2 and V is TRBV19, with 9 bases matching TRBD1. CDR1 and CDR2 (germline): LNHDA, SQIVND (reference sequence). The CDR3 runs 17 residues. Losses at the gene ends were 5 bases for V and 1 base for J; bases not matched to a gene: 11. The CDR3 coding sequence is TGTGCCAGTAGTGTCAACCCGGGACAGGGTTTTAACTATGGCTACACCTTC. This translates into CASSVNPGQGFNYGYTF.

The chain uses TRBV5-1 and TRBJ1-5; D call uncertain. This CDR3 is built from 15 residues. V was pared by 0 bases and J by 4 bases, with 11 bases between. Germline V gene data show CDR1 as SGHRS and CDR2 as YFSETQ. CDR3 region: CASSLDGSTNQPQHF. Here the CDR3 DNA reads TGCGCCAGCAGCTTGGATGGTTCGACAAATCAGCCCCAGCATTTT.

The sample holds a few counts of this clone. The CDR3 protein is CASSRTSGYEQYF. The CDR3 DNA reads as TGTGCCAGCAGCCGGACTAGCGGCTACGAGCAGTACTTC. The chain recombines TRBV7-9 with TRBJ2-7, with TRBD2 identical over 10 bases. V lost 5 bases, J lost 3 bases, and 1 base stayed unmatched. The CDR3 loop spans 13 amino acids. Germline-derived CDR1 and CDR2 are SEHNR and FQNEAQ (reference sequence).

The chain recombines TRBV10-3 with TRBJ1-2, with unresolved D. V dropped 6 bases and J dropped 7 bases, with 15 bases sitting between them. CDR1 is ENHRY, CDR2 SYGVKD, per germline. The CDR3 has 13 amino acids. The chain's CDR3 is CAIRVSSTGGYTF. The CDR3 bases are TGTGCCATCAGAGTAAGCTCAACGGGTGGCTACACCTTC.

The chain recombines TRBV6-5 with TRBJ1-1; TRBD1 might be the D (5 bases). The germline V gene has CDR1 MNHEY and CDR2 SVGAGI. V shed 1 base and J shed 0 bases, with 12 bases lying between them. The CDR3 consists of 16 residues. DNA for the CDR3: TGTGCCAGCAGTTACTGGACACCTACCATGAACACTGAAGCTTTCTTT. The encoded protein is CASSYWTPTMNTEAFF.

The gene calls are TRBV6-1 and TRBJ1-2; D unresolved. The V gene lost 5 bases and the J gene lost 6 bases, with 13 bases spanning the gap. The CDR3 has 13 amino acids. The germline CDR1 and CDR2 sequences are MNHNS and SASEGT. CDR3 sequence reads: CASSRPEGNGYTF. The CDR3 DNA reads TGTGCCAGCAGTCGCCCCGAGGGAAATGGCTACACCTTC.

This clone was recorded a few times. The chain joins TRBV29-1 to TRBJ1-1; 7 positions agree with TRBD1. CDR1 SQVTM and CDR2 ANQGSEA come from the germline V gene. The CDR3 spans 12 residues. Germline trimming cut 7 bases from V and 1 base from J; bases unmatched to any gene: 3. The CDR3 nucleotides read TGCAGCGGAGACAGGGAGAACACTGAAGCTTTCTTT. It specifies CSGDRENTEAFF. Using reference TRBV29-1 and TRBJ1-1 for the parts outside the CDR3, the full variable domain is SAVISQKPSRDICQRGTSLTIQCQVDSQVTMMFWYRQQPGQSLTLIATANQGSEATYESGFVIDKFPISRPNLTFSTLTVSNMSPEDSSIYLCSGDRENTEAFFGQGTRLTVV.

The rearrangement joins TRBV5-1 to TRBJ2-3; no clear D gene. V was trimmed by 0 bases and J by 0 bases, leaving 5 bases between them. The germline CDR1 and CDR2 sequences are SGHRS and YFSETQ. There are 14 residues in the CDR3. CDR3 nucleotides: TGCGCCAGCAGCTTGGGTTCTAGCACAGATACGCAGTATTTT. Translation gives CASSLGSSTDTQYF.

The CDR3 nucleotides read TGTGCCAGCAGCGTTCGGGGGGGGAGCTCTGGGGCCAACGTCCTGACTTTC. The encoded protein is CASSVRGGSSGANVLTF. The V call is TRBV9, the J call TRBJ2-6, with 8 bases fitting TRBD2. CDR3 length: 17 residues. Per germline, CDR1 SGDLS and CDR2 YYNGEE. With V trimmed by 2 bases and J by 0 bases, 4 bases remained unmatched.

In this sample, this clone turned up a few times. The same CDR3 is also encoded by other DNA sequences in this sample. The rearrangement links TRBV29-1 to TRBJ2-3; perhaps TRBD1 as D (6 bases). Trimming removed 6 bases at V and 2 bases at J, with 9 bases between. Per germline, CDR1 SQVTM and CDR2 ANQGSEA. This CDR3 has 12 amino acids. The CDR3 nucleotides are TGCAGCGTCGGACAGTTCACAGATACGCAGTATTTT. It yields the protein CSVGQFTDTQYF.

This clone has just a few counts. V is TRBV27 and J is TRBJ2-7, with 7 bases identical to TRBD2. V dropped 5 bases and J dropped 0; count of bases not matched to a gene: 4. CDR3 length equals 14 residues. CDR1 and CDR2 (germline): MNHEY, SMNVEV (reference sequence). This chain's CDR3 is CASSSIAGSYEQYF. CDR3 bases: TGTGCCAGCAGTAGCATAGCGGGCTCCTACGAGCAGTACTTC.

The V gene is TRBV7-9, the J gene TRBJ2-7; D is perhaps TRBD1 (5 bases). Trimming left V 3 bases short and J 6 bases short, with 9 bases between. Germline assignment: CDR1 SEHNR and CDR2 FQNEAQ (reference sequence). This CDR3 has 12 residues. The CDR3, as DNA: TGTGCCAGCAGCTTTCAGGGAATCGAGCAGTACTTC. Its protein is CASSFQGIEQYF.

The chain couples TRBV19 to TRBJ2-2; D perhaps matches TRBD1 (5 bases). The V end lost 2 bases, the J end lost 0 bases, and 7 bases lay between the germline ends. The CDR3 totals 15 residues. The germline CDR1 and CDR2 sequences are LNHDA and SQIVND (reference sequence). CDR3 nucleotide sequence: TGTGCCAGTAGTATACAGGGCGCGAACACCGGGGAGCTGTTTTTT. Translated: CASSIQGANTGELFF.

This chain connects TRBV9 to TRBJ1-1, with a possible D match to TRBD1 (6 bases). This CDR3 comprises 15 residues. Germline V gives CDR1 SGDLS, CDR2 YYNGEE. V gave up 0 bases and J gave up 0 bases, with 9 bases separating them. CDR3 sequence: CASSVEDRMNTEAFF. The CDR3 DNA sequence: TGTGCCAGCAGCGTAGAGGACAGAATGAACACTGAAGCTTTCTTT.

The V gene is TRBV6-5, the J gene TRBJ1-3; the D is unclear. Trimming removed 0 bases from V and 4 bases from J, with 10 bases in between. The germline V gene encodes CDR1 MNHEY and CDR2 SVGAGI. The CDR3 has 15 amino acids. The CDR3 sequence: CASSYSRDIGNTIYF. As DNA, the CDR3 is TGTGCCAGCAGTTACTCGAGGGATATAGGAAACACCATATATTTT.

A word on this clone: The sample holds other DNA sequences that translate to the same CDR3. J is TRBJ1-5 and V is TRBV5-1; D possibly corresponds to TRBD1 (5 bases). The CDR3 length is 15 residues. Germline loops: CDR1 SGHRS, CDR2 YFSETQ. Trimming shortened V by 1 base and J by 0 bases, and 8 bases separated the two germline ends. The CDR3, as DNA: TGCGCCAGCAGCTTGACAGGAGATAGCAATCAGCCCCAGCATTTT. This sequence encodes CASSLTGDSNQPQHF.

There are a few counts of this clone. This chain connects TRBV7-6 to TRBJ2-1; 7 bases are a match to TRBD1. The CDR3 covers 13 residues. Per the germline V gene, CDR1 is SGHVS and CDR2 is FNYEAQ. V was clipped by 5 bases and J by 12 bases; unmatched bases: 10. The CDR3 spells CASSPTSTGLQFF. CDR3 in DNA: TGTGCCAGCAGCCCGACCTCGACAGGGCTGCAGTTCTTC.

There are a few counts of this clone. The chain has TRBV18 and TRBJ2-7, with a weak D call TRBD2 (5 bases). Trimming removed 2 bases at V and 6 bases at J, with 8 bases between. The CDR3 runs 12 residues. Germline V CDR1 and CDR2: KGHSH, LQKENI. CDR3: CASSPNRGEQYF. CDR3 nucleotides: TGTGCCAGCTCACCAAACCGGGGCGAGCAGTACTTC.